This T cell receptor (beta chain) was profiled in a study of blood T cell repertoires in COVID-19 (dated by TCRdb to the early 2020s). Regarding the study in general: Samples from collaborators originated in the United States, Italy and Spain and spanned both the acute and convalescent phases of COVID-19. The material from the prospective study consisted of cDNA or gDNA derived from T cells, B-cell-depleted T cells, or PBMCs. Deeply sampled blood TCRbeta repertoires from subjects exposed to, actively infected with, or recovered from COVID-19 were included in the dataset. The repertoires were made available in a free public database intended to serve as a resource for research on the immune response to SARS-CoV-2. Samples were obtained from the ongoing ImmuneRACE study (first 160 participants) and from 1,254 subjects provided by 6 global collaborators. The sample metadata nearly always contained a de-identified subject ID, COVID-19 status, age in years and sex. Where available, HLA class I and class II types were obtained from metadata supplied by the sample provider rather than from assay-based typing. Points the paper makes about the study in general: How much clinical and demographic metadata was included differed by source and by participant, and the metadata was provided uncurated.

With regard to this clone: What antigen it recognizes has not been identified. The record has no base qualities; no much larger clone is one base away.

TCRbeta CDR3 regions were amplified from genomic DNA using the immunoSEQ Assay, a bias-controlled multiplex PCR. The original methods were these. Within the assay, amplification of reference gene primers was used to estimate how many nucleated cells each sample contained. To quantify the absolute abundance of each unique TCRbeta CDR3 rearrangement, sequence reads were collapsed and filtered. For each sample, productive Simpson clonality was calculated as the square root of Simpson's diversity index over productive rearrangements. The table was pulled from immuneACCESS by TCRdb, which kept in-frame rearrangements only. Such tables lose some clones; where checked, under half of the loss comes from unresolved V genes, and the rest has no known cause. V and J calls plus clone size are reproduced from that table; the DNA served to infer D and trimming. The sample table records over 250,000 clones; 70% to 75% of these occur just once. The biggest ten clones account for 3% to 3.5% of the sample.

V and J are trimmed by 0 bases and 0 bases, and the gene matches miss 1 base of the junction. The CDR3 has 16 amino acids, counting the end cysteine and phenylalanine. Only the CDR3 DNA is retained, 48 bases long and in frame from the first base. The germline V gene (reference sequence) gives CDR1 as SGHNT and CDR2 as YYREEE. The collaborating institutions used their own protocols to collect whole blood in K2EDTA tubes. For TCRbeta analysis, collaborators shipped samples in one of three forms: frozen whole blood, isolated PBMCs, or DNA extracted from either of those sample types. This receptor was obtained from a woman older than 75 with acute or convalescent COVID-19. What was sequenced was peripheral blood. The sequence links TRBV5-4 to TRBJ2-5; a stretch of 11 junction bases matches TRBD2. The DNA sequence is given as TGTGCCAGCAGCTTGGGACTAGCGGGGAACCAAGAGACCCAGTACTTC. Its product reads: CASSLGLAGNQETQYF.